This T cell receptor (beta chain) was observed in a study of blood T cell repertoires in COVID-19. V gave up 3 bases and J gave up 1 base, with 6 bases separating them. Germline CDR1 is KGHDR and CDR2 is SFDVKD. This CDR3 has 13 residues. This table comes from immunoSEQ multiplex PCR, and its TCRdb copy is limited to in-frame clones, with some not included. The repertoire includes over 100,000 clones, roughly 90% of them detected once, and roughly 6% sits in the top ten. This TCR came from a human donor in a cohort sampled during active COVID-19. The genes are TRBV24-1 and TRBJ2-7; no clear D. Sample: peripheral blood. CDR3 bases: TGTGCCACCAGTGATGCCAGTTCCTACGAGCAGTACTTC. Protein product: CATSDASSYEQYF.